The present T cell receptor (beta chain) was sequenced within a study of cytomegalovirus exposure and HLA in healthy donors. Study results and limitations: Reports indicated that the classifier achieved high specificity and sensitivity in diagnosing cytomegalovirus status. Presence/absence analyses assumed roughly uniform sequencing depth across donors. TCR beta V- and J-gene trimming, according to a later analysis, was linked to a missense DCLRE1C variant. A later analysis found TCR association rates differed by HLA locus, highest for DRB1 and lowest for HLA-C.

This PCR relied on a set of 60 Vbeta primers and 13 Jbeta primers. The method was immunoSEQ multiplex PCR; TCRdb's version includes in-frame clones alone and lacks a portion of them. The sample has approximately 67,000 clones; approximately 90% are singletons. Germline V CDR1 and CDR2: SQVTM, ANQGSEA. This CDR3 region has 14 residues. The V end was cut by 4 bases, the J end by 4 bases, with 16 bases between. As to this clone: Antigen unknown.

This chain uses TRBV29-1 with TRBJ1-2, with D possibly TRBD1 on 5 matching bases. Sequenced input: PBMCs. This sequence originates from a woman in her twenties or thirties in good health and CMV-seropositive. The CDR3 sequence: CSVAPGILSYGYTF. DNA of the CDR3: TGCAGCGTTGCACCAGGGATCCTTAGCTATGGCTACACCTTC.